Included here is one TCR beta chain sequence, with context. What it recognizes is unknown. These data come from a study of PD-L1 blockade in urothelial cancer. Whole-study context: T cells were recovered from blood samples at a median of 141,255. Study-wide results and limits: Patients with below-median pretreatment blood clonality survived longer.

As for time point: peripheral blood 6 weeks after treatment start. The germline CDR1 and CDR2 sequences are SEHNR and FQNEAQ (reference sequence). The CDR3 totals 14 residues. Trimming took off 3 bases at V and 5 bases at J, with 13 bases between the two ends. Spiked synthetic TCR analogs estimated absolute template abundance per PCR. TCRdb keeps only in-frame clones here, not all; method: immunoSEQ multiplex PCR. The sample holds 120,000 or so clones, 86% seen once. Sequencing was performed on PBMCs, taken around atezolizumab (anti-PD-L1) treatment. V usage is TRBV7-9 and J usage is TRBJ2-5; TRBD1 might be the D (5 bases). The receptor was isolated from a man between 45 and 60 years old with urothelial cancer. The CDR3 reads CASSFSLKGETQYF. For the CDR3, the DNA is TGTGCCAGCAGCTTTAGCCTTAAGGGGGAGACCCAGTACTTC.